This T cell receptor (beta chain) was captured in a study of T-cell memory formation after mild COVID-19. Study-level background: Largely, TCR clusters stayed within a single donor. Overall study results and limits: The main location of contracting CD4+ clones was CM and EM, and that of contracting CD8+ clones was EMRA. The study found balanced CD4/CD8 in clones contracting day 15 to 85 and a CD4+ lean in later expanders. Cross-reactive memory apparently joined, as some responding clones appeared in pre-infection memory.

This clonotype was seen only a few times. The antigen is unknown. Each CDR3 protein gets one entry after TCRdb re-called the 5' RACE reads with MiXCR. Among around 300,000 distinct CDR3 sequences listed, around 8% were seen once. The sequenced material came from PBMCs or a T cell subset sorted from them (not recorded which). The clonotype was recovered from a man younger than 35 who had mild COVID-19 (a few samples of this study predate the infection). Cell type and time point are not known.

The DNA for the CDR3 is TGTGCCAGCAGTTTGGGGGGAAGGTACTCTGAAGCTTTCTTT. Its protein is CASSLGGRYSEAFF. The chain employs TRBV12-3 or TRBV12-4 and TRBJ1-1; D may be TRBD1 (5 bases). Trimming left V 3 bases short and J 6 bases short, with 14 bases between. The CDR3 runs to 14 residues.